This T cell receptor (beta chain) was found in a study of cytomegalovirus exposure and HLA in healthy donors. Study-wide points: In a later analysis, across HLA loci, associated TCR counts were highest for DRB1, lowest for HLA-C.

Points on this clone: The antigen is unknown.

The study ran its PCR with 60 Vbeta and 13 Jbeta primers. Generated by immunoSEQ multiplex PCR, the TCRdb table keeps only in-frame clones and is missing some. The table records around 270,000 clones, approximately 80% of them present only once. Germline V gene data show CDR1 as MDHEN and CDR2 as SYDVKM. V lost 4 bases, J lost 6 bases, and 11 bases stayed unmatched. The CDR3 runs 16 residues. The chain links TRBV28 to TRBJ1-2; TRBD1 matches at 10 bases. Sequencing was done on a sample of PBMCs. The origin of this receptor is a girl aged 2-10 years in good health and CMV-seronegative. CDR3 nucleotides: TGTGCCAGCAGTTCTCCCGGGACAGGGGCCGGGGATGGCTACACCTTC. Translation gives CASSSPGTGAGDGYTF.